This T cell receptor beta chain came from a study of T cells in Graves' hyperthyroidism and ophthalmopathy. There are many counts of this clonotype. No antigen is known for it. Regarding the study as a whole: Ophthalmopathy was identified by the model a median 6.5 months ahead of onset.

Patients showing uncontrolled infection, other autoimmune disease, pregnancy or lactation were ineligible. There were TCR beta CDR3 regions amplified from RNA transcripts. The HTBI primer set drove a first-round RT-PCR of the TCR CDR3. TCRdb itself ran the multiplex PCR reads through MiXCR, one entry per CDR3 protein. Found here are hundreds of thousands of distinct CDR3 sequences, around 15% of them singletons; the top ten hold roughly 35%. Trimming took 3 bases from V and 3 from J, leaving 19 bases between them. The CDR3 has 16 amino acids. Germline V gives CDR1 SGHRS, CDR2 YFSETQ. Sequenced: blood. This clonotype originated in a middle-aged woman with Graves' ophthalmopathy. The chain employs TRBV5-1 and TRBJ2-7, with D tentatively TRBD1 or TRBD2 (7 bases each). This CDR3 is CASSSSGGQNRYEQYF. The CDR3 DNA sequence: TGCGCCAGCAGCTCCTCGGGGGGACAGAACCGCTACGAGCAGTACTTC.